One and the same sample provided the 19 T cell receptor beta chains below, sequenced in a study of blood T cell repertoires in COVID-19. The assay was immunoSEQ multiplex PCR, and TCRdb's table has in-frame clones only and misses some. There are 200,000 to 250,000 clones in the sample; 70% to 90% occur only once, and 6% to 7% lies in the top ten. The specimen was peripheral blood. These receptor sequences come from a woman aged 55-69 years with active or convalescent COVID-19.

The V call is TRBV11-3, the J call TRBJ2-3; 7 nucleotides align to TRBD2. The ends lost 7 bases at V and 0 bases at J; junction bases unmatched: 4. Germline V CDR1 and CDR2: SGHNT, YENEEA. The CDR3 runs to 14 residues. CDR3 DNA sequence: TGTGCCAGCAAAAGCGGGGCTAGCACAGATACGCAGTATTTT. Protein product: CASKSGASTDTQYF.

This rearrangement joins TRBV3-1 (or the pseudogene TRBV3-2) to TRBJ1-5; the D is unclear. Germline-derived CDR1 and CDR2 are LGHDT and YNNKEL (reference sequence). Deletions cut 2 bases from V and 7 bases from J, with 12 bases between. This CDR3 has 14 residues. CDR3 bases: TGTGCCAGCAGCCAAAGCGAGCTCGGGCAGCCCCAGCATTTT. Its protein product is CASSQSELGQPQHF.

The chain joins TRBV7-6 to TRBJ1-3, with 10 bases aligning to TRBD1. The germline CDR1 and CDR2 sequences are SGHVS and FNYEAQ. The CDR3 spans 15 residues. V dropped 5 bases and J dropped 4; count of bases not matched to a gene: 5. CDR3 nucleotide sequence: TGTGCCAGCAGCCTCGACAGGGGGCCAGGAAACACCATATATTTT. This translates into CASSLDRGPGNTIYF.

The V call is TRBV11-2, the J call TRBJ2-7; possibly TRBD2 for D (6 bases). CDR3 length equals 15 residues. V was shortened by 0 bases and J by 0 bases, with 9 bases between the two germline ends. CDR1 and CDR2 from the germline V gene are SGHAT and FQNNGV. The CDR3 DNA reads TGTGCCAGCAGCTTAGAGGGGACTCGCTCCTACGAGCAGTACTTC. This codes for CASSLEGTRSYEQYF.

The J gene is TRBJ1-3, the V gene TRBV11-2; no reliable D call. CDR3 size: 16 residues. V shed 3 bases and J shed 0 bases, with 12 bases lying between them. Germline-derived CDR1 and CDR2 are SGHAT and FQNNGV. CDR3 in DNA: TGTGCCAGCAGCTTTGGTCCAGAACCCTCTGGAAACACCATATATTTT. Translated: CASSFGPEPSGNTIYF.

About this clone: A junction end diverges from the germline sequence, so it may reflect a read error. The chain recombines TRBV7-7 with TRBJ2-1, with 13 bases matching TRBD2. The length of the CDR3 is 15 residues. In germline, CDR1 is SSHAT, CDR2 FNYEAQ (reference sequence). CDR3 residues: CASSLGTSGMGPQFF. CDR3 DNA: TGTGCTAGCAGCTTAGGGACTAGCGGGATGGGGCCGCAGTTCTTC.

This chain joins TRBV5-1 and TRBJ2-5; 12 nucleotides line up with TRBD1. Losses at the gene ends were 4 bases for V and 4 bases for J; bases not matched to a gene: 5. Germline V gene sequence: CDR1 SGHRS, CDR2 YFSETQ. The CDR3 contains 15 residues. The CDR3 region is CASSPGTGGAETQYF. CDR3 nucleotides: TGCGCCAGCAGCCCAGGGACAGGGGGCGCAGAGACCCAGTACTTC.

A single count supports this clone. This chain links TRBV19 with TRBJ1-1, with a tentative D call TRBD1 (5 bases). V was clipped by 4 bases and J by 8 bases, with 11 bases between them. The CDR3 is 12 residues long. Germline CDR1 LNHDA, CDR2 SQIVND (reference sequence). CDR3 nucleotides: TGTGCCAGTAGTACCCCAAGGGGAGAAGCTTTCTTT. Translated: CASSTPRGEAFF.

The CDR3 loop is CASSSSSGGSSYEQYF. The CDR3 DNA is TGCGCCAGCAGCTCTTCTAGCGGGGGGAGCTCCTACGAGCAGTACTTC. The chain has TRBV5-1 and TRBJ2-7; 11 bases match TRBD2. The germline gives CDR1 SGHRS, CDR2 YFSETQ. V gave up 3 bases and J gave up 0 bases; unmatched junction bases: 5. This CDR3 has 16 residues.

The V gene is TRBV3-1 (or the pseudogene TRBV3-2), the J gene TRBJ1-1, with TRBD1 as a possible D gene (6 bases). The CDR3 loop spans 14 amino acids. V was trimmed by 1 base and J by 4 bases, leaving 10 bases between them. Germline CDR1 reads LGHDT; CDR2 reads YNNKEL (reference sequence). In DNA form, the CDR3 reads TGTGCCAGCAGCCAAGTACAGGGATCCACTGAAGCTTTCTTT. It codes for CASSQVQGSTEAFF.

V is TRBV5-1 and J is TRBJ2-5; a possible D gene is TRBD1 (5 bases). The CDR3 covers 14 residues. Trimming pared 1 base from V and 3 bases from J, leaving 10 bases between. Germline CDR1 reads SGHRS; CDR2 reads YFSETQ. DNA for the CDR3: TGCGCCAGCAGCTTGAGGGGCCTCGAAGAGACCCAGTACTTC. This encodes CASSLRGLEETQYF.

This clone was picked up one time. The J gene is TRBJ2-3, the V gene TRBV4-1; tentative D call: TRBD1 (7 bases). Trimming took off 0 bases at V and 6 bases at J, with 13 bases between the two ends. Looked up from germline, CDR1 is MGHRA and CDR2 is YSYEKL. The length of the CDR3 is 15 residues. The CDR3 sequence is CASSQEGGGRDTQYF. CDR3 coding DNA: TGCGCCAGCAGCCAAGAAGGAGGGGGCCGTGATACGCAGTATTTT.

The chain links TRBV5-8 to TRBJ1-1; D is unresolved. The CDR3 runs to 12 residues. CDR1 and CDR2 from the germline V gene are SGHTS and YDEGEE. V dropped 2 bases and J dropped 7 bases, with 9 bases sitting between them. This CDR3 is CASSFGLFEAFF. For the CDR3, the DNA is TGTGCCAGCAGCTTTGGACTATTTGAAGCTTTCTTT.

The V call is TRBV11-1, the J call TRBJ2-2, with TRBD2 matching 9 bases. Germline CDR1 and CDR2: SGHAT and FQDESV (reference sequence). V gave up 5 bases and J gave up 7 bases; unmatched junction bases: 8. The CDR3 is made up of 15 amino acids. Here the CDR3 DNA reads TGTGCCAGCAGCAGAATAGCGGGAGTTGTCGGGGAGCTGTTTTTT. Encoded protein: CASSRIAGVVGELFF.

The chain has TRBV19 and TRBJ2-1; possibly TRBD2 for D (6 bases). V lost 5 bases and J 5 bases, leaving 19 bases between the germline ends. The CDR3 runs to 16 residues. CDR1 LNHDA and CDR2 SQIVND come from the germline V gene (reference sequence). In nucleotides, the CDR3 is TGTGCCAGTAGTGGTAAGAGGACTAACCTCGACAATGAGCAGTTCTTC. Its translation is CASSGKRTNLDNEQFF.

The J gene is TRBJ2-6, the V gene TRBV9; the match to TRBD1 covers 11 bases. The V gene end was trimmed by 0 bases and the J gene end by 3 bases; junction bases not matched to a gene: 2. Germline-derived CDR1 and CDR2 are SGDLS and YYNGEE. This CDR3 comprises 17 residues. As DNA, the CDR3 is TGTGCCAGCAGCGTAGGGACAGGGGGCTTTGGGGCCAACGTCCTGACTTTC. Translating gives CASSVGTGGFGANVLTF.

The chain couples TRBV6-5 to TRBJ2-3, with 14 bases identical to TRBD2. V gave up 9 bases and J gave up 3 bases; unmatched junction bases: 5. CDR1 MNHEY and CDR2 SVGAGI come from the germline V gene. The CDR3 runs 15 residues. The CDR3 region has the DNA TGTGCCAGACAGACTAGCGGGGGGGTAACAGATACGCAGTATTTT. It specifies CARQTSGGVTDTQYF.

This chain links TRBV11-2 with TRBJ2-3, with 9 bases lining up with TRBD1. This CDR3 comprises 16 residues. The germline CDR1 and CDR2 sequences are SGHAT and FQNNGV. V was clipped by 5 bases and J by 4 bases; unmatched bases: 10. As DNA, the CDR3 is TGTGCCAGCAGCACACAGGGGGCGCGTATCGCAGATACGCAGTATTTT. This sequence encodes CASSTQGARIADTQYF. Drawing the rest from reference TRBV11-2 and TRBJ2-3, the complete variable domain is EAGVAQSPRYKIIEKRQSVAFWCNPISGHATLYWYQQILGQGPKLLIQFQNNGVVDDSQLPKDRFSAERLKGVDSTLKIQPAKLEDSAVYLCASSTQGARIADTQYFGPGTRLTVL.

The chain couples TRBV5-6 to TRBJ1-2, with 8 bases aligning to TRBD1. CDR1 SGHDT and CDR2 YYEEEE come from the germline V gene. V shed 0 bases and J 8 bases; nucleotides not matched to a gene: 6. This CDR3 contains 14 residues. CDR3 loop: CASSLVPGGLGYTF. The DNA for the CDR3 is TGTGCCAGCAGCTTGGTACCAGGGGGCTTAGGCTACACCTTC.